These 10 T cell receptor beta chains share one sample of origin, sequenced in a study of cytomegalovirus exposure and HLA in healthy donors. A multiplex PCR was run with 60 Vbeta primers and 13 Jbeta primers. Method: immunoSEQ multiplex PCR; TCRdb's copy keeps in-frame clones and lacks some. This table holds 150,000 or so clones, about 74% found once. The specimen sequenced was PBMCs. The receptors come from a man aged 18 to 30 in good health and CMV-seropositive.

The chain recombines TRBV5-1 with TRBJ2-3; the D gene is possibly TRBD2 (5 bases). The CDR3 is made up of 12 amino acids. CDR1 and CDR2 from the germline V gene are SGHRS and YFSETQ. Trimming left V 2 bases short and J 5 bases short, with 6 bases between. The chain's CDR3 is CASSFGGDTQYF. DNA of the CDR3: TGCGCCAGCAGCTTCGGAGGAGATACGCAGTATTTT.

In its sample, this clone was seen a few times. The V call is TRBV11-2, the J call TRBJ2-5, with D possibly TRBD1 on 6 matching bases. Germline V gene sequence: CDR1 SGHAT, CDR2 FQNNGV. V was cut by 6 bases and J by 4 bases, with 12 bases left in between. This CDR3 has 13 amino acids. The CDR3 DNA reads as TGTGCCAGCAGGAATCAGGGGCGAGAGACCCAGTACTTC. Residues: CASRNQGRETQYF.

This clone was picked up a small number of times. This rearrangement joins TRBV7-6 to TRBJ2-7; 11 bases map to TRBD2. Germline CDR1 SGHVS, CDR2 FNYEAQ. The CDR3 covers 18 residues. With 1 base clipped from V and 1 base from J, the junction kept 9 bases outside the gene matches. CDR3 DNA sequence: TGTGCCAGCAGCTTAGGGGGCCGTAGCGGGAGGGCATCCTACGAGCAGTACTTC. Its protein is CASSLGGRSGRASYEQYF.

This clone was counted a few times. The rearrangement joins TRBV28 to TRBJ2-1; 7 bases are shared with TRBD1. V trimming: 5 bases; J trimming: 7 bases; junction bases outside the gene matches: 11. Per germline, CDR1 MDHEN and CDR2 SYDVKM. The CDR3 is 15 amino acids. The CDR3, as DNA: TGTGCCAGCAGTCTAACCGGGACAGTCGTGAATGAGCAGTTCTTC. Translated: CASSLTGTVVNEQFF.

The chain links TRBV28 to TRBJ2-1; TRBD2 might be the D (6 bases). The CDR3 extends over 12 amino acids. The germline V gene has CDR1 MDHEN and CDR2 SYDVKM. V was clipped by 6 bases and J by 7 bases, with 10 bases between them. Here the CDR3 reads CASSTGGNEQFF. For the CDR3, the DNA is TGTGCCAGCAGCACCGGGGGAAATGAGCAGTTCTTC.

About this clone itself: Mismatch with germline at one junction end may stem from a read error. The gene calls are TRBV2 and TRBJ1-2; maybe TRBD1 (5 bases). The germline gives CDR1 SNHLY, CDR2 FYNNEI. The CDR3 spans 14 residues. The CDR3 coding sequence is TGTGCCAGCAGTGAAGGGCAGGGTAACCTTGGCGACACCTTC. Amino acid sequence: CASSEGQGNLGDTF.

This chain connects TRBV18 to TRBJ2-1; 13 nucleotides agree with TRBD2. V shed 3 bases and J 9 bases; nucleotides not matched to a gene: 2. The CDR3 spans 14 residues. Germline V gene sequence: CDR1 KGHSH, CDR2 LQKENI. The chain's CDR3 is CASSPTSGGGEQFF. CDR3 nucleotides: TGTGCCAGCTCACCTACTAGCGGGGGGGGTGAGCAGTTCTTC.

A single count supports this clone. The J gene is TRBJ1-1, the V gene TRBV4-1; D gene unclear. The germline CDR1 and CDR2 sequences are MGHRA and YSYEKL. The CDR3 consists of 16 residues. V was shortened by 8 bases and J by 11 bases, with 30 bases between the two germline ends. The CDR3 coding sequence is TGCGCCAGCGGAGCGTGGTTGCGCACATCGGCGAAAGGTGCTTTCTTT. Its translation is CASGAWLRTSAKGAFF.

The chain combines TRBV5-1 with TRBJ1-1; 8 nucleotides match TRBD1. With 2 bases clipped from V and 5 bases from J, the junction kept 8 bases outside the gene matches. The CDR3 has 15 amino acids. Germline CDR1 reads SGHRS; CDR2 reads YFSETQ. The CDR3 bases are TGCGCCAGCAGCTTAATCGCAGGGGGCAGGACTGAAGCTTTCTTT. It specifies CASSLIAGGRTEAFF.

This clone was recorded a few times. This chain uses TRBV6-1 with TRBJ2-3; D possibly corresponds to TRBD2 (5 bases). Germline CDR1 MNHNS, CDR2 SASEGT. This CDR3 contains 15 residues. Deletions cut 11 bases from V and 4 bases from J, with 22 bases between. CDR3 sequence (DNA): TGTGCCTCCGGGGTGCCTAGCTCGGGCCCAGATACGCAGTATTTT. Encoded protein: CASGVPSSGPDTQYF.